Reported below is one T cell receptor beta chain. The sample originates from a study of human T cells and chemical hapten exposure. Germline CDR1 reads MNHEY; CDR2 reads SVGAGI. The V and J ends lost 2 bases and 10 bases respectively, with 15 bases between them. The CDR3 runs to 14 residues. Using its own MiXCR run on the RACE reads, TCRdb lists one record per CDR3 protein. Of some 84,000 distinct CDR3 sequences listed, about 9.4% are singletons. As for time point: patch test 2, 6 weeks after DPC sensitization. Stated treatment: therapeutic diphenylcyclopropenone sensitization with weekly scalp DPC. The starting material, unfractionated whole blood, was used for total RNA extraction.

This clonotype originated in a woman aged 50 to 60 with alopecia areata. Some clones in this sample may be carry-over from other donors' samples. This rearrangement joins TRBV6-5 to TRBJ1-5, with a weak D call TRBD1 (5 bases). The material was whole blood, obtained in connection with sensitization to the hapten diphenylcyclopropenone (DPC). CDR3 nucleotides: TGTGCCAGCAGTTACGGAAGAACAGGTAACCCCCAGCATTTT. Its protein product is CASSYGRTGNPQHF.